The 16 T cell receptor beta chains listed next were all sequenced from one sample in a study of blood T cell repertoires in COVID-19. Method: immunoSEQ multiplex PCR; TCRdb's copy keeps in-frame clones and lacks some. In the table there are under 200,000 clones, 86% of which are singletons. The sequenced sample consisted of peripheral blood. These receptors all come from a woman in her 70s with acute or convalescent COVID-19.

A note on this clone: Other DNA sequences of this sample code for an identical CDR3. The V and J genes are TRBV11-2 and TRBJ2-7; TRBD2 aligns across 7 bases. The germline gives CDR1 SGHAT, CDR2 FQNNGV. Trimming removed 5 bases from V and 4 bases from J; junction bases left unmatched: 14. This CDR3 has 16 amino acids. CDR3 nucleotides: TGTGCCAGCAGCCCGCGTGTGGGGGGGACTAATTACGAGCAGTACTTC. It encodes CASSPRVGGTNYEQYF.

CDR3 amino acids: CASSWGFGSYEQYF. The CDR3 DNA reads TGTGCCAGCAGCTGGGGCTTCGGATCCTACGAGCAGTACTTC. The gene calls are TRBV6-2 or TRBV6-3 and TRBJ2-7, with D possibly TRBD1 on 5 matching bases. Germline CDR1 is MNHEY and CDR2 is SVGEGT. The CDR3 covers 14 residues. Trimming removed 6 bases at V and 1 base at J, with 13 bases between.

The rearrangement joins TRBV4-1 to TRBJ1-1; no firm D call. Trimming took 0 bases from V and 1 from J, leaving 6 bases between them. The CDR3 is 14 amino acids. Germline values: CDR1 MGHRA, CDR2 YSYEKL. The chain's CDR3 is CASSQDRGNTEAFF. In DNA form, the CDR3 reads TGCGCCAGCAGCCAAGACCGGGGGAACACTGAAGCTTTCTTT.

CDR3 DNA sequence: TGTGCCAGCAGCCTACGACCACAGGGGGCCTTTCTTCACTATGGCTACACCTTC. Translating it yields CASSLRPQGAFLHYGYTF. V gene TRBV7-6 combines with J gene TRBJ1-2; 9 positions match TRBD1. From germline, CDR1 is SGHVS and CDR2 FNYEAQ. J was trimmed by 3 bases and V by 5 bases; bases with no gene match: 16. The CDR3 is 18 amino acids. The full variable domain, rest sourced from reference TRBV7-6 and TRBJ1-2, is GAGVSQSPRYKVTKRGQDVALRCDPISGHVSLYWYRQALGQGPEFLTYFNYEAQQDKSGLPNDRFSAERPEGSISTLTIQRTEQRDSAMYRCASSLRPQGAFLHYGYTFGSGTRLTVV.

The chain joins TRBV5-6 to TRBJ2-5; 9 bases line up with TRBD1. CDR3 length: 14 amino acids. V shed 4 bases and J 5 bases; nucleotides not matched to a gene: 6. Germline V gene sequence: CDR1 SGHDT, CDR2 YYEEEE. DNA for the CDR3: TGTGCCAGCAGCCCAACAGGGGGCGGTGAGACCCAGTACTTC. Translated, it gives CASSPTGGGETQYF.

The chain recombines TRBV13 with TRBJ1-2, with D unresolved. The germline V gene encodes CDR1 PRHDT and CDR2 FYEKMQ (reference sequence). The CDR3 has 14 residues. V was shortened by 4 bases and J by 4 bases, with 13 bases between the two germline ends. CDR3 region: CASSSRSRSYGYTF. Written as DNA, the CDR3 is TGTGCCAGCAGCTCCCGCTCGAGGAGCTATGGCTACACCTTC.

This chain uses TRBV24-1 with TRBJ1-5; no clear D gene. The germline V gene has CDR1 KGHDR and CDR2 SFDVKD. The CDR3 contains 13 residues. V lost 5 bases, J lost 9 bases, and 13 bases lay in between. CDR3 nucleotides: TGTGCCACCAGTGGGGCTGCACGGGGGCCCCAGCATTTT. It yields the protein CATSGAARGPQHF.

The sample holds a few counts of this clone. The genes are TRBV5-6 and TRBJ2-7, with unresolved D. Germline V CDR1 and CDR2: SGHDT, YYEEEE. CDR3 length equals 16 residues. The V end lost 4 bases, the J end lost 1 base, and 18 bases lay between the germline ends. The CDR3 bases are TGTGCCAGCAGCAACACTGCTGGGTCCGGGTCCTACGAGCAGTACTTC. It yields the protein CASSNTAGSGSYEQYF.

The chain couples TRBV28 to TRBJ1-6, with 8 bases aligning to TRBD1. This CDR3 has 15 residues. CDR1 is MDHEN, CDR2 SYDVKM, per germline. After removal of 7 bases from V and 7 bases from J, the junction contained 9 bases not matched to a gene. CDR3 amino acids: CASNGQGSSNSPLHF. CDR3 DNA sequence: TGTGCCAGCAACGGACAGGGCTCAAGCAATTCACCCCTCCACTTT.

This clone has only a few counts. V is TRBV5-1 and J is TRBJ2-7, with 9 nucleotides matching TRBD1. Germline CDR1 reads SGHRS; CDR2 reads YFSETQ. After removal of 4 bases from V and 5 bases from J, the junction contained 10 bases not matched to a gene. CDR3 length equals 15 residues. The CDR3 DNA sequence: TGCGCCAGCAGCCCCGCCGGGACAGGGTTTGACGAGCAGTACTTC. It is translated as CASSPAGTGFDEQYF.

CDR3 amino acids: CAIRALAEEGTDTQYF. The DNA for the CDR3 is TGTGCCATCAGGGCCCTCGCCGAGGAGGGCACAGATACGCAGTATTTT. This chain joins TRBV10-3 and TRBJ2-3, with D possibly being TRBD2 (5 bases). V lost 6 bases, J lost 1 base, and 17 bases lay in between. This CDR3 spans 16 amino acids. CDR1 is ENHRY and CDR2 is SYGVKD in the germline V gene.

The chain combines TRBV30 with TRBJ1-5; D is uncertain. The V gene lost 2 bases and the J gene lost 2 bases, with 10 bases spanning the gap. The CDR3 has 14 amino acids. CDR1 is GTSNPN, CDR2 SVGIG, per germline (reference sequence). The CDR3: CAWSLQSGNQPQHF. CDR3 bases: TGTGCCTGGAGTCTCCAGAGCGGCAATCAGCCCCAGCATTTT.

The chain links TRBV30 to TRBJ1-4; 9 nucleotides agree with TRBD1. The V segment lost 8 bases and the J segment 8 bases; nucleotides outside the gene matches: 6. The CDR3 is 12 amino acids. CDR1 and CDR2 from the germline V gene are GTSNPN and SVGIG (reference sequence). For the CDR3, the DNA is TGTGCCGGGGGACAGGGAAACGAAAAACTGTTTTTT. It specifies CAGGQGNEKLFF.

The genes are TRBV27 and TRBJ1-5, with a weak D call TRBD1 (5 bases). CDR1 and CDR2 (germline): MNHEY, SMNVEV (reference sequence). The CDR3 runs 18 residues. Trimming left V 0 bases short and J 0 bases short, with 15 bases between. The CDR3 region is CASSLSAGSNLSNQPQHF. CDR3 nucleotide sequence: TGTGCCAGCAGTTTATCGGCAGGGTCTAACCTTAGCAATCAGCCCCAGCATTTT.

V gene TRBV6-5 combines with J gene TRBJ1-1, with D possibly being TRBD1 (6 bases). V was clipped by 6 bases and J by 10 bases, with 21 bases between them. Germline CDR1 MNHEY, CDR2 SVGAGI. The CDR3 loop spans 14 amino acids. The DNA of the CDR3 is TGTGCCAGCAGCAACGGACCAACAGGGTTGGGAGCTTTCTTT. It yields the protein CASSNGPTGLGAFF.

This chain links TRBV10-2 with TRBJ2-2; 7 bases fit TRBD1. Germline trimming cut 7 bases from V and 3 bases from J; bases unmatched to any gene: 5. CDR1 and CDR2 (germline): WSHSY, SAAADI. This CDR3 is built from 14 residues. CDR3 region: CASKTQGDTGELFF. DNA for the CDR3: TGCGCCAGCAAGACCCAGGGGGACACCGGGGAGCTGTTTTTT.